The rows below give T cell receptor beta chains drawn from one sample of a study of blood T cell repertoires in COVID-19. TCRdb's table, derived via immunoSEQ multiplex PCR, lists solely in-frame clones and lacks some. The table has 200,000 to 250,000 clones, roughly 80% seen once. The sequenced sample was peripheral blood. The receptor source for this set is a man older than 75 with acute or convalescent COVID-19. The CDR3 runs from the conserved cysteine through the conserved F or W. Each record gives: J gene, clone size, D gene, V gene, CDR3 DNA, CDR3 protein. The D gene is left open where the match is weak. The listing skips clone size in some rows; elsewhere it reads once, few, many or a size class.

TRBJ2-5	.	TRBD2	TRBV5-1	TGCGCCAGCAGCTTGGTGGCTAGCGGGCAAGAGACCCAGTACTTC	CASSLVASGQETQYF
TRBJ1-5	.	.	TRBV24-1	TGTGCCACCAGTGGGGGCAGGGTTGAGCCCCAGCATTTT	CATSGGRVEPQHF
TRBJ2-1	.	.	TRBV7-2	TGTGCCAGCAGCTTAGGCGGGACCCGTTACAATGAGCAGTTCTTC	CASSLGGTRYNEQFF
TRBJ1-1	.	.	TRBV18	TGTGCCAGCTCACCACCCACACCGAATGAAGCTTTCTTT	CASSPPTPNEAFF
TRBJ1-2	.	TRBD1	TRBV7-8	TGTGCCAGCAGCTTAGCGAGGACAGGGGGCTTCGGAGGCTACACCTTC	CASSLARTGGFGGYTF
TRBJ2-4	.	TRBD1	TRBV5-1	TGCGCCAGCAGCCCCGGACAGGGAATTGCCAAAAACATTCAGTACTTC	CASSPGQGIAKNIQYF
TRBJ1-2	.	.	TRBV15	TGTGCCACCAGCCCCGGGGGGGGCTATGGCTACACCTTC	CATSPGGGYGYTF
TRBJ2-1	once	.	TRBV11-2	TGTGCCAGCAGAACAGGGGACGGGGGCTCCTACAATGAGCAGTTCTTC	CASRTGDGGSYNEQFF
TRBJ1-2	once	.	TRBV7-2	TGTGCCAGCAGCTTAGACGTGACTGACTATGGCTACACCTTC	CASSLDVTDYGYTF
TRBJ2-1	.	.	TRBV9	TGTGCCAGCAGCGTAGCCCTGTTAGGGGGGGCTTACAATGAGCAGTTCTTC	CASSVALLGGAYNEQFF
TRBJ1-6	.	TRBD1	TRBV6-7	TGTGCCAGCAGTTCCGGACAGGCGGGGAATTCACCCCTCCACTTT	CASSSGQAGNSPLHF
TRBJ1-1	.	TRBD1	TRBV12-3/TRBV12-4	TGTGCCAGCAGCCAGACAGGGACCACTGAAGCTTTCTTT	CASSQTGTTEAFF
TRBJ2-1	once	TRBD1	TRBV18	TGTGCCAGCTCACCGCCGACCGGGACAGGGGCCTACAATGAGCAGTTCTTC	CASSPPTGTGAYNEQFF
TRBJ1-3	.	.	TRBV9	TGTGCCAGCAGCCCAGACAATTTCTCTGGAAACACCATATATTTT	CASSPDNFSGNTIYF
TRBJ2-2	.	.	TRBV19	TGTGCCAGTAGTCGTAGTCAAGAGCCGTGGAACACCGGGGAGCTGTTTTTT	CASSRSQEPWNTGELFF
TRBJ2-2	.	.	TRBV12-3/TRBV12-4	TGTGCCAGCCCTTTTTGGAACACCGGGGAGCTGTTTTTT	CASPFWNTGELFF
TRBJ1-1	.	.	TRBV29-1	TGCAGCGTGGTAAGGGGGAACACTGAAGCTTTCTTT	CSVVRGNTEAFF
TRBJ2-3	.	.	TRBV6-5	TGTGCCAGCAGTCTACAGGGGGGGATAGATACGCAGTATTTT	CASSLQGGIDTQYF
TRBJ2-7	.	.	TRBV5-1	TGCGCCAGCACCCTCGGGACTGGTACCTACGAGCAGTACTTC	CASTLGTGTYEQYF